These T cell receptor beta chains were read from a single sample in a study of blood T cell repertoires in COVID-19. The method was immunoSEQ multiplex PCR; TCRdb's version includes in-frame clones alone and lacks a portion of them. Of 250,000 to 400,000 clones in the sample, almost 90% are singletons; the top ten hold less than 3.5%. Sequencing was performed on peripheral blood. Source of these receptors: a woman in her twenties or thirties with COVID-19, enrolled during active disease. The CDR3 runs from the conserved cysteine through the conserved F or W. The order of the fields is V gene, CDR3 length, J gene, clone size, D gene, CDR3 DNA, CDR3 protein. D genes are given only for firm matches. The size entry is marked missing in some rows and otherwise reads once, few, many or a size class.

TRBV14	13	TRBJ2-3	once	-	TGTGCCAGCAGCTTTCTCCTCACAGATACGCAGTATTTT	CASSFLLTDTQYF
TRBV30	13	TRBJ2-7	once	TRBD2	TGTGCCTGGAGCCGCGGGACTAGTTACGAGCAGTACTTC	CAWSRGTSYEQYF
TRBV12-5	16	TRBJ2-5	-	TRBD2	TGTGCTAGTGGTTTTGGGACGGGAGGAGGGGAAGAGACCCAGTACTTC	CASGFGTGGGEETQYF
TRBV30	14	TRBJ1-2	-	TRBD1	TGTGCCTGGAGATTAGGGCAGGGGGTCTATGGCTACACCTTC	CAWRLGQGVYGYTF
TRBV19	11	TRBJ2-7	-	-	TGTGCCAGTAGTCGAGGGCGAGAGCAGTACTTC	CASSRGREQYF
TRBV19	13	TRBJ1-1	-	-	TGTGCCAGTAGTACCCACAGGGAAGGTGAAGCTTTCTTT	CASSTHREGEAFF
TRBV19	15	TRBJ2-1	-	TRBD1	TGTGCCAGTAGTACCGGGACAGGCAACTACAATGAGCAGTTCTTC	CASSTGTGNYNEQFF
TRBV9	14	TRBJ1-1	-	-	TGTGCCAGCAGCGGGACAGTCATGAACACTGAAGCTTTCTTT	CASSGTVMNTEAFF
TRBV10-3	12	TRBJ1-5	-	TRBD1	TGTGCCATGGGGCAGGGGGAGCAGCCCCAGCATTTT	CAMGQGEQPQHF
TRBV5-4	14	TRBJ1-1	-	-	TGTGCCAGCAGCTCGAAACAGGGTGATACTGAAGCTTTCTTT	CASSSKQGDTEAFF
TRBV28	16	TRBJ2-2	-	TRBD1	TGTGCCAGCAGTTTGACAGGGGTCTCAAACACCGGGGAGCTGTTTTTT	CASSLTGVSNTGELFF
TRBV7-3	14	TRBJ2-1	-	TRBD2	TGTGCCAGCAGCACGAGCGGGGCGTACAATGAGCAGTTCTTC	CASSTSGAYNEQFF
TRBV10-3	12	TRBJ2-1	-	-	TGTGCCATCAGTGAGATCGCGAATGAGCAGTTCTTC	CAISEIANEQFF
TRBV4-1	14	TRBJ2-5	-	-	TGCGCCAGCAGCCGGTCTGCGGGTCAAGAGACCCAGTACTTC	CASSRSAGQETQYF
TRBV10-1	13	TRBJ2-2	once	-	TGCGCCAGCAGTGATAAGAGTACCGGGGAGCTGTTTTTT	CASSDKSTGELFF
TRBV21-1	16	TRBJ2-4	-	-	TGTGCCAGCAGCCAACGACAGTTTCTAGCCAAAAACATTCAGTACTTC	CASSQRQFLAKNIQYF
TRBV25-1	14	TRBJ2-2	-	-	TGTGCCAGCAGTGCACAGGCGAACACCGGGGAGCTGTTTTTT	CASSAQANTGELFF
TRBV9	18	TRBJ2-2	-	-	TGTGCCAGCAGCGTAAAAAGTGACAGCCTAACTAACACCGGGGAGCTGTTTTTT	CASSVKSDSLTNTGELFF